Included here is one TCR beta chain sequence, with context. Its specificity is not known. Each patient's relapse followed autologous stem cell transplantation, and brentuximab vedotin exposure varied. The sample is drawn from a study of PD-1 blockade in classical Hodgkin lymphoma. V trimming: 0 bases; J trimming: 4 bases; junction bases outside the gene matches: 6. CDR1 and CDR2 from the germline V gene are SGHRS and YFSETQ. CDR3 length: 16 amino acids. Points from the study as a whole: Newly diagnosed patients had diversity similar to the baseline diversity of complete responders. Repertoires differed for reasons still undefined, possibly disease activity or prior therapy.

Here immunoSEQ multiplex PCR was the method, and the copy in TCRdb shows in-frame clones only, minus some. This sample has 43,000 or so clones; about nine tenths occur once, and the top ten carry just over 9%. The sequenced sample was peripheral blood mononuclear cells (PBMCs), obtained at baseline. The sequence came from a human donor with classical Hodgkin lymphoma. V usage is TRBV5-1 and J usage is TRBJ1-3; TRBD1 agrees at 8 bases. CDR3 DNA: TGCGCCAGCAGCTTGGAGACGACAGGGGCGGGAAACACCATATATTTT. Its protein is CASSLETTGAGNTIYF.